These 22 T cell receptor beta chains were sequenced from one sample in a study of PD-1 blockade in mismatch repair-deficient tumors. The data were produced by immunoSEQ multiplex PCR, yet TCRdb's version contains in-frame clones alone and is incomplete. The repertoire includes around 38,000 clones, about 85% of them detected once, and 20% to 25% sits in the top ten. This sample comprised peripheral blood, obtained 4 weeks after starting pembrolizumab. The source is an adult with mismatch repair-deficient cancer.

The chain combines TRBV5-4 with TRBJ1-1; TRBD1 matches 9 bases. The CDR3 length is 17 residues. V gave up 0 bases and J gave up 1 base; unmatched junction bases: 7. The germline CDR1 and CDR2 sequences are SGHNT and YYREEE (reference sequence). DNA for the CDR3: TGTGCCAGCAGCTTGGCAGGACAGGGGCCTCAGAACACTGAAGCTTTCTTT. Amino acids: CASSLAGQGPQNTEAFF. Using reference TRBV5-4 and TRBJ1-1 for the parts outside the CDR3, the full variable domain is ETGVTQSPTHLIKTRGQQVTLRCSSQSGHNTVSWYQQALGQGPQFIFQYYREEENGRGNFPPRFSGLQFPNYSSELNVNALELDDSALYLCASSLAGQGPQNTEAFFGQGTRLTVV.

The chain links TRBV5-6 to TRBJ1-5; TRBD1 is a possible D gene (6 bases). This CDR3 spans 13 amino acids. With 0 bases removed from V and 8 bases from J, the gap between germline ends came to 9 bases. Germline V gives CDR1 SGHDT, CDR2 YYEEEE. CDR3 sequence: CASSLGGGKPQHF. Here the CDR3 DNA reads TGTGCCAGCAGCTTGGGAGGGGGGAAGCCCCAGCATTTT.

This clone was counted only a few times. This sequence joins TRBV7-9 and TRBJ1-1; TRBD1 agrees at 7 bases. J was trimmed by 2 bases and V by 4 bases; bases with no gene match: 4. Looked up from germline, CDR1 is SEHNR and CDR2 is FQNEAQ (reference sequence). The CDR3 length is 14 residues. The CDR3 loop is CASSSRDSNTEAFF. The CDR3 nucleotides are TGTGCCAGCAGCTCCCGGGACAGTAACACTGAAGCTTTCTTT.

This clone has a handful of counts. The genes are TRBV4-2 and TRBJ1-1; D is unclear. The CDR3 is made up of 12 amino acids. Germline lookup yields CDR1 LGHNA and CDR2 YNFKEQ. The V end was cut by 1 base, the J end by 3 bases, with 3 bases between. The CDR3 is CASSQGDTEAFF. DNA for the CDR3: TGTGCCAGCAGCCAAGGAGACACTGAAGCTTTCTTT.

The CDR3 bases are TGTGCCAGCAGCGGGGGACAGAACTATGGCTACACCTTC. It specifies CASSGGQNYGYTF. The V gene is TRBV7-9, the J gene TRBJ1-2; 7 bases map to TRBD1. This CDR3 has 13 residues. Losses at the gene ends were 5 bases for V and 2 bases for J; bases not matched to a gene: 2. CDR1 and CDR2 from the germline V gene are SEHNR and FQNEAQ (reference sequence).

The chain joins TRBV5-4 to TRBJ2-3; 14 bases are a match to TRBD2. V lost 3 bases and J lost 4; bases outside the gene matches: 7. This CDR3 has 17 residues. Per germline, CDR1 SGHNT and CDR2 YYREEE (reference sequence). CDR3 amino acids: CASSSGLAGGFADTQYF. The DNA of the CDR3 is TGTGCCAGCAGCTCAGGACTAGCGGGAGGATTTGCAGATACGCAGTATTTT.

The chain is built from TRBV11-3 and TRBJ1-1, with D perhaps matching TRBD1 (5 bases). This CDR3 has 17 amino acids. Between the trimmed V and J ends, which lost 1 base and 0 bases, there was a span of 15 bases. Looked up from germline, CDR1 is SGHNT and CDR2 is YENEEA. CDR3 coding DNA: TGTGCCAGCAGCTTAGTGAGTGCCCCAGGGATGAACACTGAAGCTTTCTTT. As protein: CASSLVSAPGMNTEAFF.

This clone appeared once. The chain employs TRBV19 and TRBJ2-1; TRBD2 matches 8 bases. The CDR3 consists of 15 residues. Germline loops: CDR1 LNHDA, CDR2 SQIVND (reference sequence). The ends lost 5 bases at V and 0 bases at J; junction bases unmatched: 3. The CDR3 DNA is TGTGCCAGTAGTTTTAGCGGGACCTCCTACAATGAGCAGTTCTTC. It translates to CASSFSGTSYNEQFF.

This chain connects TRBV5-6 to TRBJ1-4; no clear D. Germline CDR1 and CDR2: SGHDT and YYEEEE. The CDR3 consists of 16 residues. The V end lost 1 base, the J end lost 2 bases, and 12 bases lay between the germline ends. CDR3 sequence reads: CASSLTSFETNEKLFF. For the CDR3, the DNA is TGTGCCAGCAGCTTGACAAGTTTTGAGACTAATGAAAAACTGTTTTTT.

This chain uses TRBV5-4 with TRBJ2-6; unclear D gene. Germline CDR1 and CDR2: SGHNT and YYREEE (reference sequence). Between the trimmed V and J ends, which lost 4 bases and 3 bases, there was a span of 11 bases. The CDR3 runs to 15 residues. The DNA for the CDR3 is TGTGCCAGCAGCCCCACTTATGGTGGGGCCAACGTCCTGACTTTC. It is translated as CASSPTYGGANVLTF.

V usage is TRBV2 and J usage is TRBJ2-5; D unresolved. CDR3 length equals 15 residues. V was clipped by 2 bases and J by 3 bases, with 13 bases between them. Germline V gives CDR1 SNHLY, CDR2 FYNNEI. CDR3 DNA sequence: TGTGCCAGCAGTGAACCTAGGGTGTTGGAAGAGACCCAGTACTTC. This sequence encodes CASSEPRVLEETQYF. Based on the CDR3 plus reference TRBV2 and TRBJ2-5, the full variable domain is EPEVTQTPSHQVTQMGQEVILRCVPISNHLYFYWYRQILGQKVEFLVSFYNNEISEKSEIFDDQFSVERPDGSNFTLKIRSTKLEDSAMYFCASSEPRVLEETQYFGPGTRLLVL.

This clone was detected only a few times. The chain employs TRBV28 and TRBJ1-4; D is undetermined. This CDR3 region has 14 residues. CDR1 and CDR2 from the germline V gene are MDHEN and SYDVKM. Deletions cut 5 bases from V and 7 bases from J, with 14 bases between. This CDR3 is CASSRGSRVEKLFF. Here the CDR3 DNA reads TGTGCCAGCAGTCGGGGTTCTCGAGTTGAAAAACTGTTTTTT.

CDR3 nucleotides: TGTGCCAGCAGTTTATCACAGGGTCGCACTGAAGCTTTCTTT. It translates to CASSLSQGRTEAFF. The gene calls are TRBV27 and TRBJ1-1, with D perhaps TRBD1 (6 bases). Trimming shortened V by 0 bases and J by 4 bases, and 9 bases separated the two germline ends. Germline V gene data show CDR1 as MNHEY and CDR2 as SMNVEV (reference sequence). This CDR3 has 14 amino acids.

V and J are TRBV18 and TRBJ1-1, with D possibly being TRBD1 (5 bases). Trimming cost V 0 bases and J 3 bases, with 17 bases left between them. CDR1 is KGHSH and CDR2 is LQKENI in the germline V gene. The CDR3 length is 17 residues. Here the CDR3 DNA reads TGTGCCAGCTCACCACCCCTCTTTGCAGGGTTAGACACTGAAGCTTTCTTT. Translated, it gives CASSPPLFAGLDTEAFF.

This rearrangement joins TRBV5-1 to TRBJ2-2; no firm D call. The CDR3 extends over 12 amino acids. Germline V gene data show CDR1 as SGHRS and CDR2 as YFSETQ. V shed 4 bases and J shed 7 bases, with 8 bases lying between them. CDR3 protein: CASSPNGGELFF. The CDR3 region has the DNA TGCGCCAGCAGCCCAAATGGCGGGGAGCTGTTTTTT.

The V gene is TRBV6-5, the J gene TRBJ2-7; D is perhaps TRBD1 (5 bases). This CDR3 region has 15 residues. The V end was cut by 2 bases, the J end by 2 bases, with 13 bases between. Germline CDR1 and CDR2: MNHEY and SVGAGI. Here the CDR3 DNA reads TGTGCCAGCAGTTACACCGGACAAGTTCCCTACGAGCAGTACTTC. Translated: CASSYTGQVPYEQYF.

The DNA of the CDR3 is TGTGCCATCAGTGGAGCGGGAGAGGGCACAGATACGCAGTATTTT. As protein: CAISGAGEGTDTQYF. This chain uses TRBV10-3 with TRBJ2-3; 8 positions agree with TRBD2. Losses at the gene ends were 4 bases for V and 1 base for J; bases not matched to a gene: 4. Germline V gene sequence: CDR1 ENHRY, CDR2 SYGVKD. This CDR3 contains 15 residues.

The V and J genes are TRBV6-5 and TRBJ2-3; D is possibly TRBD1 (5 bases). Germline assignment: CDR1 MNHEY and CDR2 SVGAGI. Trimming took off 4 bases at V and 11 bases at J, with 16 bases between the two ends. The length of the CDR3 is 13 residues. CDR3 residues: CASSSGPAQGQYF. The DNA for the CDR3 is TGTGCCAGCAGTTCCGGACCCGCTCAGGGGCAGTATTTT.

The rearrangement uses TRBV4-2 and TRBJ2-6; 9 nucleotides line up with TRBD1. The CDR3 consists of 16 residues. Germline V CDR1 and CDR2: LGHNA, YNFKEQ. Germline trimming cut 7 bases from V and 4 bases from J; bases unmatched to any gene: 8. The CDR3: CASTMDRGTGANVLTF. Here the CDR3 DNA reads TGTGCCAGCACTATGGACAGGGGAACAGGGGCCAACGTCCTGACTTTC.

This clone showed up just once. The chain employs TRBV18 and TRBJ2-1; 11 bases line up with TRBD2. J gave up 9 bases and V 3 bases, and 13 bases lay outside the gene matches. CDR3 size: 17 residues. Germline-derived CDR1 and CDR2 are KGHSH and LQKENI. CDR3: CASSPLTSGAPDTEQFF. As DNA, the CDR3 is TGTGCCAGCTCACCGTTGACTAGCGGGGCCCCGGATACTGAGCAGTTCTTC.

This clone appeared once. This chain joins TRBV11-2 and TRBJ1-2; D call uncertain. V was trimmed by 2 bases and J by 3 bases, leaving 7 bases between them. The CDR3 runs 13 residues. Germline CDR1 and CDR2: SGHAT and FQNNGV. In DNA form, the CDR3 reads TGTGCCAGCAGCTTATCACAGCACTATGGCTACACCTTC. Translating gives CASSLSQHYGYTF. Full variable domain (missing parts from reference TRBV11-2 and TRBJ1-2): EAGVAQSPRYKIIEKRQSVAFWCNPISGHATLYWYQQILGQGPKLLIQFQNNGVVDDSQLPKDRFSAERLKGVDSTLKIQPAKLEDSAVYLCASSLSQHYGYTFGSGTRLTVV.

The CDR3: CAWTWSTDTQYF. The CDR3 region has the DNA TGTGCCTGGACTTGGAGCACAGATACGCAGTATTTT. The J gene is TRBJ2-3, the V gene TRBV30; D is ambiguous. Germline V lookup: CDR1 GTSNPN, CDR2 SVGIG (reference sequence). The length of the CDR3 is 12 residues. Trimming pared 4 bases from V and 0 bases from J, leaving 5 bases between.